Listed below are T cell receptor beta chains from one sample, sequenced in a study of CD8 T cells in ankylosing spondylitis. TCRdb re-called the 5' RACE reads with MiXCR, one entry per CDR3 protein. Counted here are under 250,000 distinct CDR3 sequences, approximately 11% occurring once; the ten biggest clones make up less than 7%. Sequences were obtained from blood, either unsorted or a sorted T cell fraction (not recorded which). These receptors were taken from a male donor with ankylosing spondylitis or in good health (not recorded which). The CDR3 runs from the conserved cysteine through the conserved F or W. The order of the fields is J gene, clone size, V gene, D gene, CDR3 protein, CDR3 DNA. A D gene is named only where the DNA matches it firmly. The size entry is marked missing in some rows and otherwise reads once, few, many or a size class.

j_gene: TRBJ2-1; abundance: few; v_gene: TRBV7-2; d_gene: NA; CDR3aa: CASSFSGTQEFF; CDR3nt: TGTGCCAGCAGCTTTTCGGGTACACAGGAGTTCTTC
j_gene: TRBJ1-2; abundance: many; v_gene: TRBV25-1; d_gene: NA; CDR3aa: CASSGNIYGYTF; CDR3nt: TGTGCCAGCAGTGGCAATATCTATGGCTACACCTTC
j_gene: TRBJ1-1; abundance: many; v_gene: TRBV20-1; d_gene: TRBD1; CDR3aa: CSARRTGLDTEAFF; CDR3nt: TGCAGTGCAAGGAGGACAGGGTTAGACACTGAAGCTTTCTTT
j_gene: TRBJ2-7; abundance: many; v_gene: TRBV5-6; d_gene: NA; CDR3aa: CASSGWTTSYEQYF; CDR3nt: TGTGCCAGCAGCGGATGGACTACCTCCTACGAGCAGTACTTC
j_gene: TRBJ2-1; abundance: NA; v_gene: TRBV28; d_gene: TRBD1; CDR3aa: CASTPGTGVNEQFF; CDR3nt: TGTGCCAGCACCCCTGGGACAGGGGTCAATGAGCAGTTCTTC
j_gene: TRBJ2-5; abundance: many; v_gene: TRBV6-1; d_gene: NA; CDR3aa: CASRPRTGFEETQYF; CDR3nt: TGTGCCAGCAGGCCCCGTACAGGGTTCGAAGAGACCCAGTACTTC
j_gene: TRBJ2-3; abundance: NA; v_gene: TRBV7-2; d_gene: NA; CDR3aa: CASSLVTAVVTDTQYF; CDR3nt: TGTGCCAGCAGCTTAGTGACGGCAGTAGTCACAGATACGCAGTATTTT
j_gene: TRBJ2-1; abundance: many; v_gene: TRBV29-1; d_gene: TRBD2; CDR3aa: CSVRPSGKNEQFF; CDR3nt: TGCAGCGTTCGGCCTAGCGGGAAAAATGAGCAGTTCTTC
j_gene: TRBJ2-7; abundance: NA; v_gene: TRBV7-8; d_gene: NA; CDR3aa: CASSSAVSGRGYEQYF; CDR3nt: TGTGCCAGCAGCTCAGCAGTCAGCGGTAGAGGGTACGAGCAGTACTTC
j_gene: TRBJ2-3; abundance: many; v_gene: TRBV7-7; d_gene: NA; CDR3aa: CASSSAIGLTDTQYF; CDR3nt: TGTGCCAGCAGCTCTGCGATAGGTCTCACAGATACGCAGTATTTT
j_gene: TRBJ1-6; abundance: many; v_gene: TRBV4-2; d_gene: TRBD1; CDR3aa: CASSQEGTGRYGNSPLHF; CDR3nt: TGTGCCAGCAGCCAAGAAGGGACAGGGCGTTACGGTAATTCACCCCTCCACTTT
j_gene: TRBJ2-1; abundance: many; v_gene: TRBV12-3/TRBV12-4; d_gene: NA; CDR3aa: CASSVSGSYNEQFF; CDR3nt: TGTGCCAGCAGTGTGAGTGGGTCCTACAATGAGCAGTTCTTC
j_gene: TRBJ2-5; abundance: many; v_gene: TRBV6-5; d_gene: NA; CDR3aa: CASSYSLANQETQYF; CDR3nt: TGTGCCAGCAGTTACTCGCTAGCGAACCAAGAGACCCAGTACTTC
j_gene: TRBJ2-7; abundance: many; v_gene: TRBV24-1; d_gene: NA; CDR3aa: CATSVSSVGQYF; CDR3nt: TGTGCCACCAGTGTGAGCTCCGTGGGGCAGTACTTC
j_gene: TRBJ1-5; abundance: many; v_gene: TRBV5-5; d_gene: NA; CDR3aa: CASSLRRGDQPQHF; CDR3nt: TGTGCCAGCAGCTTGAGGAGGGGTGATCAGCCCCAGCATTTT
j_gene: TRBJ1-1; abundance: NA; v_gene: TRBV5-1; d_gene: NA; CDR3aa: CASSLDRVGNTEAFF; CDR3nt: TGCGCCAGCAGCTTGGACAGGGTGGGGAACACTGAAGCTTTCTTT
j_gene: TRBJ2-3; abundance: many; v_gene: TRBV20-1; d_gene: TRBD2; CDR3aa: CSASGRERTDTQYF; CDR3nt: TGCAGTGCTAGTGGGCGGGAGCGCACAGATACGCAGTATTTT
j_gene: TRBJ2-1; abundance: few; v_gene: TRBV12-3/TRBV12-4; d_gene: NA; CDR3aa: CASSLVGGVRQFF; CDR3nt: TGTGCCAGCAGTTTAGTGGGGGGAGTGCGGCAGTTCTTC
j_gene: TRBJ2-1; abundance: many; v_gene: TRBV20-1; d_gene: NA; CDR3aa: CSADRDPYNEQFF; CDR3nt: TGCAGTGCTGACCGGGACCCATACAATGAGCAGTTCTTC
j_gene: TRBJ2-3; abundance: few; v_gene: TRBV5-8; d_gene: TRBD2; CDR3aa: CASSLTSGSADTQYF; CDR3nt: TGTGCCAGCAGCTTAACTAGCGGGAGCGCAGATACGCAGTATTTT
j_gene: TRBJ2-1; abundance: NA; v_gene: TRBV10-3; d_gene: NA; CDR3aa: CAIAPADNEQFF; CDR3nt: TGTGCCATCGCGCCCGCCGACAATGAGCAGTTCTTC
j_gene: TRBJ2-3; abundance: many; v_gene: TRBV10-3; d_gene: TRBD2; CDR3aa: CAINTREKTDTQYF; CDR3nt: TGTGCCATCAACACGCGGGAGAAGACAGATACGCAGTATTTT
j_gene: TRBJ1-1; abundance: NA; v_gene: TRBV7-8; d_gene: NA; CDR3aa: CASSLDPQGGTEAFF; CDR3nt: TGTGCCAGCAGCTTAGATCCACAGGGAGGAACTGAAGCTTTCTTT
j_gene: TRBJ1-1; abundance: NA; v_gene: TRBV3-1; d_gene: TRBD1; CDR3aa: CASSQEPTGTVHTEAFF; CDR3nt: TGTGCCAGCAGCCAAGAGCCGACCGGGACAGTTCACACTGAAGCTTTCTTT
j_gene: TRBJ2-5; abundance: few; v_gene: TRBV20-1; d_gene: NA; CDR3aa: CSAPDTQETQYF; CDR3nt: TGCAGTGCTCCAGACACCCAAGAGACCCAGTACTTC
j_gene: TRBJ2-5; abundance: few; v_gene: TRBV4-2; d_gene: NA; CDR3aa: CASSQGGRGGRETQYF; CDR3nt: TGTGCCAGCAGCCAAGGAGGCCGCGGGGGCCGGGAGACCCAGTACTTC
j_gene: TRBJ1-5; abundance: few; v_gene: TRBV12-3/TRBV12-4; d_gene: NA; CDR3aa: CASSLQNQPQHF; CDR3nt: TGTGCCAGCAGTTTACAGAATCAGCCCCAGCATTTT
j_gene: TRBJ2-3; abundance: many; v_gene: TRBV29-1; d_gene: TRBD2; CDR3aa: CSVSGGNTQYF; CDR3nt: TGCAGCGTTAGCGGGGGCAATACGCAGTATTTT
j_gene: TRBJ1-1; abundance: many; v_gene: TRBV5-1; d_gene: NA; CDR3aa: CASSVGDRNTEAFF; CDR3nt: TGCGCCAGCAGCGTCGGGGATCGGAACACTGAAGCTTTCTTT
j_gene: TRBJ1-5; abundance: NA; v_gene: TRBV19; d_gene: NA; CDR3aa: CASIPTPGGNQPQHF; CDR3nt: TGTGCCAGTATTCCCACCCCGGGGGGTAATCAGCCCCAGCATTTT
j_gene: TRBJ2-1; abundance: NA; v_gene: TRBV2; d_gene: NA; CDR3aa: CASNRVQSYNEQFF; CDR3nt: TGTGCCAGCAACCGCGTACAATCCTACAATGAGCAGTTCTTC
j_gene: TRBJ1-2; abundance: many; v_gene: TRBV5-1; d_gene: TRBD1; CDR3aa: CASSLLDRLYGYTF; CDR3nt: TGCGCCAGCAGCTTGCTGGACAGGCTCTATGGCTACACCTTC
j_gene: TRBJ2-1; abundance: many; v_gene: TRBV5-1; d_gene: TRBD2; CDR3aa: CASSSAGGRSYNEQFF; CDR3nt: TGCGCCAGCAGCTCGGCGGGAGGTAGATCCTACAATGAGCAGTTCTTC
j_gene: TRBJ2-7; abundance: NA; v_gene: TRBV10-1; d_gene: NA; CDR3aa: CASSEAGIYEQYF; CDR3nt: TGCGCCAGCAGTGAGGCAGGAATCTACGAGCAGTACTTC
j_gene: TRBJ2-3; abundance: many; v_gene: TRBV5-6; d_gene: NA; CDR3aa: CASSFRGPSDTQYF; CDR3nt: TGTGCCAGCAGCTTCCGGGGGCCCTCCGATACGCAGTATTTT
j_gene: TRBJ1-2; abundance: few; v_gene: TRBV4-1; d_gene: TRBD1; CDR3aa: CASSQEPQDRLYGYTF; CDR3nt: TGCGCCAGCAGCCAAGAACCCCAGGACAGGCTCTATGGCTACACCTTC
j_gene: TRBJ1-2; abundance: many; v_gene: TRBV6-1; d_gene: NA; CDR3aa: CASSASRVHYGYTF; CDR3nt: TGTGCCAGCAGTGCGTCCAGGGTGCACTATGGCTACACCTTC
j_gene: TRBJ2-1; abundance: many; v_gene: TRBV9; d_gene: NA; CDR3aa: CASSLTHSYNEQFF; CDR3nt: TGTGCCAGCAGCCTAACACACTCCTACAATGAGCAGTTCTTC
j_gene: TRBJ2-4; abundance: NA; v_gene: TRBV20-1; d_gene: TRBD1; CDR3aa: CSAREASGQGASGKNIQYF; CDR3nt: TGCAGTGCTAGAGAGGCTTCGGGACAGGGGGCAAGTGGCAAAAACATTCAGTACTTC
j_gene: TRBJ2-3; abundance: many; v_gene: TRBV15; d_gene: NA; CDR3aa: CATSLSGGSKDADTQYF; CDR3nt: TGTGCCACCAGCCTCAGTGGGGGGAGCAAGGACGCAGATACGCAGTATTTT
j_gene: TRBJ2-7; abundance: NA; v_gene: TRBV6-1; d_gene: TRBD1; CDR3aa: CASSPLSGDRVYEQYF; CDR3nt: TGTGCCAGCAGCCCACTATCCGGAGACAGGGTATACGAGCAGTACTTC
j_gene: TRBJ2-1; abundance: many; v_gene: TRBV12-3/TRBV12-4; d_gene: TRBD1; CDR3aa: CASSPGTGRTEQFF; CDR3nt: TGTGCCAGCAGTCCGGGGACAGGGAGAACTGAGCAGTTCTTC
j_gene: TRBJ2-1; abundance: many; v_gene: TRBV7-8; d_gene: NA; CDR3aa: CASSFRSTGLGEQFF; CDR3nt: TGTGCCAGCAGCTTCCGTAGTACGGGTCTCGGTGAGCAGTTCTTC
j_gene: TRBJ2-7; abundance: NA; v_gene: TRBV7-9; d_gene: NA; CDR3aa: CASSLVGRSYEQYF; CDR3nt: TGTGCCAGCAGCTTAGTCGGCAGGTCCTACGAGCAGTACTTC
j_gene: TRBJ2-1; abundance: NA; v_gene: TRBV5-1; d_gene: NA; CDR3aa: CASSVQGGEQFF; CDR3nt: TGCGCCAGCAGCGTACAGGGTGGTGAGCAGTTCTTC
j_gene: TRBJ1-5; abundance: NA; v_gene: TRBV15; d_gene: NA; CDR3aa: CATSRGDSGWNQPQHF; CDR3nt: TGTGCCACCAGCAGAGGAGACAGCGGGTGGAATCAGCCCCAGCATTTT
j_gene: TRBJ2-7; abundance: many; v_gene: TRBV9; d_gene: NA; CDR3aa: CASSTLGLGEQYF; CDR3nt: TGTGCCAGCAGCACCCTGGGGCTAGGCGAGCAGTACTTC
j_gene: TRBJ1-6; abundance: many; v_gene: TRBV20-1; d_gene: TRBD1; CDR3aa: CSARDSRTTHYSPLHF; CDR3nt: TGCAGTGCCAGGGACAGCCGAACGACCCATTATTCACCCCTCCACTTT
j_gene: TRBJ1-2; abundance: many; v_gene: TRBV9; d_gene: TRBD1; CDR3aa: CASSSSTGSMRHGYTF; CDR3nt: TGTGCCAGCAGCTCCTCGACAGGGTCTATGCGGCATGGCTACACCTTC
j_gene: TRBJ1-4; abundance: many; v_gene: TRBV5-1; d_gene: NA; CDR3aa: CASSPSNERGEKLFF; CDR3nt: TGCGCCAGCAGCCCATCGAACGAGAGAGGTGAAAAACTGTTTTTT